The 9 T cell receptor beta chains below all came from one sample that was sequenced in a study of blood T cell repertoires in COVID-19. This table comes from immunoSEQ multiplex PCR, and its TCRdb copy is limited to in-frame clones, with some not included. The sample holds under 350,000 clones; roughly 80% are singletons and the top ten take approximately 10%. Input material: peripheral blood. Receptors originate from a woman aged 45-60 years who had recovered from COVID-19.

In this sample, this clone turned up once. The chain couples TRBV27 to TRBJ1-6; 8 nucleotides align to TRBD1. Per the germline V gene, CDR1 is MNHEY and CDR2 is SMNVEV (reference sequence). The CDR3 is 20 amino acids. V gave up 3 bases and J gave up 0 bases; unmatched junction bases: 13. This CDR3 is CASSFRRGPTLSSYNSPLHF. For the CDR3, the DNA is TGTGCCAGCAGTTTTCGCAGGGGGCCGACTCTAAGCTCCTATAATTCACCCCTCCACTTT.

The chain couples TRBV3-1 (or the pseudogene TRBV3-2) to TRBJ2-5; 11 bases agree with TRBD1. V was clipped by 8 bases and J by 1 base; unmatched bases: 6. Germline CDR1 LGHDT, CDR2 YNNKEL (reference sequence). The CDR3 is 15 amino acids. The CDR3 region is CASARDRGSQETQYF. In nucleotides, the CDR3 is TGTGCCAGCGCCCGGGACAGGGGGTCCCAAGAGACCCAGTACTTC.

The gene calls are TRBV2 and TRBJ2-2, with D possibly matching TRBD1 (6 bases). Germline assignment: CDR1 SNHLY and CDR2 FYNNEI. Trimming cost V 0 bases and J 7 bases, with 6 bases left between them. The CDR3 runs to 13 residues. The CDR3 region has the DNA TGTGCCAGCAGTGAAGCAGGGGGCGGGGAGCTGTTTTTT. Translated, it gives CASSEAGGGELFF.

The chain recombines TRBV5-1 with TRBJ2-3, with unresolved D. CDR1 and CDR2 from the germline V gene are SGHRS and YFSETQ. Trimming took off 1 base at V and 0 bases at J, with 6 bases between the two ends. The CDR3 covers 14 residues. In DNA, the CDR3 is TGCGCCAGCAGCTTGTCTACTAGCACAGATACGCAGTATTTT. Its translation is CASSLSTSTDTQYF.

This clone was picked up one time. The chain combines TRBV5-4 with TRBJ1-2, with 7 positions matching TRBD1. Trimming took 4 bases from V and 7 from J; bases not matched to a gene: 4. The germline V gene has CDR1 SGHNT and CDR2 YYREEE (reference sequence). The CDR3 runs to 12 residues. CDR3 DNA sequence: TGTGCCAGCAGCGACAGGGTCGGTGGCTACACCTTC. Its protein is CASSDRVGGYTF.

CDR3 residues: CASSMYRQILDYGYTF. The CDR3 DNA sequence: TGTGCCAGTAGTATGTACCGACAGATTCTTGACTATGGCTACACCTTC. The rearrangement links TRBV19 to TRBJ1-2; D is perhaps TRBD1 (5 bases). The germline V gene has CDR1 LNHDA and CDR2 SQIVND (reference sequence). CDR3 length: 16 amino acids. Trimming removed 3 bases from V and 3 bases from J, with 17 bases in between.

This rearrangement joins TRBV12-3 or TRBV12-4 to TRBJ2-7; a possible D gene is TRBD2 (5 bases). This CDR3 has 12 residues. Trimming shortened V by 2 bases and J by 6 bases, and 8 bases separated the two germline ends. The chain's CDR3 is CASSLREREQYF. Here the CDR3 DNA reads TGTGCCAGCAGTTTACGGGAACGCGAGCAGTACTTC.

This clone was seen ten or more times. V is TRBV7-9 and J is TRBJ1-2; 9 bases line up with TRBD1. Per the germline V gene, CDR1 is SEHNR and CDR2 is FQNEAQ (reference sequence). The CDR3 contains 16 residues. The V and J ends lost 3 bases and 7 bases, in that order; junction bases with no gene match: 12. CDR3: CASSFTGTGSGSGYTF. CDR3 DNA sequence: TGTGCCAGCAGCTTTACCGGGACAGGGTCGGGCTCTGGCTACACCTTC.

This clone was detected a few times. The rearrangement uses TRBV5-4 and TRBJ2-4; 10 bases are shared with TRBD2. CDR1 and CDR2 (germline): SGHNT, YYREEE (reference sequence). CDR3 size: 19 residues. With 4 bases clipped from V and 0 bases from J, the junction kept 13 bases outside the gene matches. CDR3 coding DNA: TGTGCCAGCAGCCTTACTAGCGGGGATAACCAACTAGCCAAAAACATTCAGTACTTC. Translating it yields CASSLTSGDNQLAKNIQYF.